These 29 T cell receptor beta chains came from one sample sequenced in a study of blood T cell repertoires in COVID-19. TCRdb's table, derived via immunoSEQ multiplex PCR, lists solely in-frame clones and lacks some. This sample has around 220,000 clones, with about 88% found just once. Sequencing was done on a sample of peripheral blood. The receptor source for this set is a woman between 40 and 50 years old who had recovered from COVID-19.

The chain combines TRBV9 with TRBJ1-2; no clear D. Trimming removed 0 bases at V and 4 bases at J, with 10 bases between. Germline V gene data show CDR1 as SGDLS and CDR2 as YYNGEE. This CDR3 contains 14 residues. CDR3 nucleotides: TGTGCCAGCAGCGTAGTCCCCTCGGGCTATGGCTACACCTTC. It is translated as CASSVVPSGYGYTF.

V and J are TRBV9 and TRBJ2-1; no firm D call. V lost 0 bases, J lost 7 bases, and 17 bases lay in between. Germline assignment: CDR1 SGDLS and CDR2 YYNGEE. The CDR3 has 16 residues. The CDR3 loop is CASSVEASLVGNEQFF. CDR3 sequence (DNA): TGTGCCAGCAGCGTAGAAGCTAGTCTGGTTGGGAATGAGCAGTTCTTC.

The rearrangement uses TRBV19 and TRBJ1-2, with a tentative D call TRBD1 (5 bases). Trimming cost V 5 bases and J 4 bases, with 11 bases left between them. CDR1 is LNHDA, CDR2 SQIVND, per germline (reference sequence). The CDR3 covers 13 residues. The CDR3 reads CASSWRDAYGYTF. CDR3 bases: TGTGCCAGTAGTTGGAGGGACGCCTATGGCTACACCTTC.

This clone has only a few counts. The chain combines TRBV4-1 with TRBJ1-4, with 8 bases that match TRBD1. The germline CDR1 and CDR2 sequences are MGHRA and YSYEKL. CDR3 length: 16 residues. V lost 2 bases, J lost 8 bases, and 10 bases stayed unmatched. The CDR3 here is CASSQPGQGLGEKLFF. DNA of the CDR3: TGCGCCAGCAGCCAACCCGGACAGGGCCTAGGGGAAAAACTGTTTTTT.

This rearrangement joins TRBV6-5 to TRBJ2-2; D gene unclear. CDR3 size: 12 residues. The germline gives CDR1 MNHEY, CDR2 SVGAGI. V was clipped by 2 bases and J by 6 bases, with 4 bases between them. CDR3 region: CASSYGPGELFF. The CDR3 region has the DNA TGTGCCAGCAGTTACGGGCCCGGGGAGCTGTTTTTT.

This clone was seen a few times. The V and J genes are TRBV19 and TRBJ1-5, with TRBD1 identical over 10 bases. The J segment lost 6 bases and the V segment lost 3 bases, leaving 8 bases of the junction unmatched. The CDR3 length is 16 residues. Germline V lookup: CDR1 LNHDA, CDR2 SQIVND (reference sequence). CDR3 in DNA: TGTGCCAGTAGTATTCGGCGACAGGGGGCGGCTCAGCCCCAGCATTTT. It is translated as CASSIRRQGAAQPQHF.

The V and J genes are TRBV5-1 and TRBJ2-7; 12 bases agree with TRBD1. V was clipped by 3 bases and J by 6 bases; unmatched bases: 10. Germline loops: CDR1 SGHRS, CDR2 YFSETQ. CDR3 length equals 16 residues. The CDR3 loop is CASSSYRDRGRIEQYF. The CDR3 DNA reads as TGCGCCAGCAGCTCTTACCGGGACAGGGGGCGTATCGAGCAGTACTTC.

V and J are TRBV19 and TRBJ2-6, with D possibly being TRBD1 (5 bases). Germline CDR1 is LNHDA and CDR2 is SQIVND (reference sequence). The CDR3 extends over 17 amino acids. The V end lost 7 bases, the J end lost 0 bases, and 16 bases lay between the germline ends. CDR3 amino acids: CASTRSTGDSGANVLTF. DNA of the CDR3: TGTGCCAGTACCAGATCAACAGGTGACTCTGGGGCCAACGTCCTGACTTTC.

J is TRBJ1-1 and V is TRBV6-5; TRBD1 aligns across 8 bases. V lost 1 base and J lost 1; bases outside the gene matches: 2. This CDR3 comprises 15 residues. CDR1 is MNHEY and CDR2 is SVGAGI in the germline V gene. CDR3 region: CASSYYGQGNTEAFF. CDR3 coding DNA: TGTGCCAGCAGTTACTATGGACAGGGGAACACTGAAGCTTTCTTT.

J is TRBJ2-1 and V is TRBV19, with 13 bases matching TRBD2. The CDR3 sequence is 13 residues long. With 5 bases clipped from V and 11 bases from J, the junction kept 3 bases outside the gene matches. Germline V gene sequence: CDR1 LNHDA, CDR2 SQIVND (reference sequence). The CDR3 coding sequence is TGTGCCAGTAGTCCCGGGACTAGCGGGAAGCAGTTCTTC. Encoded protein: CASSPGTSGKQFF.

This chain connects TRBV9 to TRBJ2-3; perhaps TRBD2 as D (6 bases). The CDR3 is 14 amino acids. Trimming pared 1 base from V and 3 bases from J, leaving 9 bases between. Germline CDR1 reads SGDLS; CDR2 reads YYNGEE. Written as DNA, the CDR3 is TGTGCCAGCAGCGTACATGCGGGAACAGATACGCAGTATTTT. It specifies CASSVHAGTDTQYF. Based on the CDR3 plus reference TRBV9 and TRBJ2-3, the full variable domain is DSGVTQTPKHLITATGQRVTLRCSPRSGDLSVYWYQQSLDQGLQFLIQYYNGEERAKGNILERFSAQQFPDLHSELNLSSLELGDSALYFCASSVHAGTDTQYFGPGTRLTVL.

The chain employs TRBV20-1 and TRBJ1-3; D might be TRBD1 (6 bases). Trimming stripped 3 bases from V and 2 bases from J, with 11 bases between. The CDR3 consists of 14 residues. CDR1 is DFQATT, CDR2 SNEGSKA, per germline (reference sequence). The CDR3 DNA sequence: TGCAGTGCTAGTACAGGGCCCACTGGAAACACCATATATTTT. Its protein is CSASTGPTGNTIYF.

The chain links TRBV25-1 to TRBJ2-3; the D gene is possibly TRBD1 (6 bases). Germline V CDR1 and CDR2: MGHDK, SYGVNS. The CDR3 consists of 15 residues. Trimming left V 5 bases short and J 0 bases short, with 12 bases between. The CDR3 nucleotides are TGTGCCAGCAGTTCAACAGGGTCTAGCACAGATACGCAGTATTTT. Its protein is CASSSTGSSTDTQYF.

This chain uses TRBV4-2 with TRBJ2-7, with 10 bases aligning to TRBD1. With V trimmed by 3 bases and J by 6 bases, 5 bases remained unmatched. The CDR3 covers 14 residues. Germline values: CDR1 LGHNA, CDR2 YNFKEQ. CDR3 in amino acids: CASSQGDRGSEQYF. CDR3 bases: TGTGCCAGCAGCCAGGGGGACAGGGGTTCCGAGCAGTACTTC.

V gene TRBV12-2 combines with J gene TRBJ2-5; whether TRBD2, the table's D call, matches the DNA was not checked. TRBV12-2 is deemed a pseudogene. CDR3 size: 21 residues. The CDR3 DNA sequence: TGTGCAAGTCGCTTAGCGTTGGTGGTAGGGAGGAAATTAAGGTACCAAGAGACCCAGTACTTC. It encodes CASRLALVVGRKLRYQETQYF.

DNA of the CDR3: TGCGCCAGCAGCTTGGTGGCGGGGGCTGATTACGAGCAGTACTTC. It yields the protein CASSLVAGADYEQYF. The J gene is TRBJ2-7, the V gene TRBV5-1, with TRBD2 as a possible D gene (7 bases). Germline V gives CDR1 SGHRS, CDR2 YFSETQ. Trimming took off 0 bases at V and 4 bases at J, with 14 bases between the two ends. The CDR3 totals 15 residues.

The chain uses TRBV5-8 and TRBJ1-1, with a tentative D call TRBD1 (5 bases). Trimming pared 5 bases from V and 1 base from J, leaving 15 bases between. The CDR3 has 15 residues. In germline, CDR1 is SGHTS, CDR2 YDEGEE. The CDR3 is CASRSSRVRNTEAFF. The DNA of the CDR3 is TGTGCCAGCAGGAGCTCCAGGGTAAGGAACACTGAAGCTTTCTTT.

V usage is TRBV27 and J usage is TRBJ1-5; 9 bases agree with TRBD1. Germline assignment: CDR1 MNHEY and CDR2 SMNVEV (reference sequence). The CDR3 sequence is 17 residues long. The junction had 9 bases not matched to a gene; V was cut back by 2 bases and J by 4 bases. CDR3 sequence: CASSLRLLDRGNQPQHF. CDR3 nucleotides: TGTGCCAGCAGTTTACGGCTGTTGGACAGGGGAAATCAGCCCCAGCATTTT.

The chain links TRBV10-3 to TRBJ2-7; TRBD2 aligns across 7 bases. CDR1 and CDR2 (germline): ENHRY, SYGVKD. After removal of 3 bases from V and 5 bases from J, the junction contained 13 bases not matched to a gene. CDR3 length: 16 amino acids. CDR3 DNA sequence: TGTGCCATCAGTGAAGGGGAGGGGAAAAGGGCCCACGAGCAGTACTTC. Amino acids: CAISEGEGKRAHEQYF.

J is TRBJ1-3 and V is TRBV5-6; the D gene is possibly TRBD1 (6 bases). The germline V gene encodes CDR1 SGHDT and CDR2 YYEEEE. The CDR3 runs 14 residues. V was pared by 2 bases and J by 4 bases, with 10 bases between. The CDR3 sequence: CASSFGTYGNTIYF. CDR3 DNA sequence: TGTGCCAGCAGCTTCGGGACATACGGAAACACCATATATTTT.

V gene TRBV9 combines with J gene TRBJ2-1; perhaps TRBD2 as D (6 bases). V was pared by 4 bases and J by 6 bases, with 20 bases between. CDR1 is SGDLS, CDR2 YYNGEE, per germline. This CDR3 comprises 16 residues. CDR3 bases: TGTGCCAGCAGCACTAGCATGGGTGGGGCGGGCAATGAGCAGTTCTTC. As protein: CASSTSMGGAGNEQFF.

The chain uses TRBV4-1 and TRBJ2-1, with 11 bases aligning to TRBD1. Germline V lookup: CDR1 MGHRA, CDR2 YSYEKL. The CDR3 has 21 amino acids. V lost 0 bases to trimming and J lost 3 bases; unmatched junction nucleotides: 16. CDR3 sequence (DNA): TGCGCCAGCAGCCAAGATACTCAACCACCAGTGGGACAGGGGGTCTACAATGAGCAGTTCTTC. It specifies CASSQDTQPPVGQGVYNEQFF.

The chain carries TRBV13 and TRBJ2-1, with D possibly TRBD2 on 6 matching bases. The ends were cut back, 1 base at V and 9 bases at J, with 16 bases in the middle. The CDR3 runs to 15 residues. Germline lookup yields CDR1 PRHDT and CDR2 FYEKMQ (reference sequence). The CDR3 is CASSLVSQVGSEQFF. The CDR3 DNA follows: TGTGCCAGCAGCTTAGTGAGCCAGGTCGGGAGTGAGCAGTTCTTC.

The rearrangement uses TRBV19 and TRBJ2-1; tentatively, D is TRBD1 (6 bases). Trimming took 1 base from V and 6 from J, leaving 10 bases between them. Per germline, CDR1 LNHDA and CDR2 SQIVND (reference sequence). The CDR3 contains 14 residues. The CDR3 protein is CASSIVQGSNEQFF. Here the CDR3 DNA reads TGTGCCAGTAGTATAGTTCAGGGGAGCAATGAGCAGTTCTTC.

The chain is built from TRBV18 and TRBJ2-7, with a weak D call TRBD1 (5 bases). V lost 2 bases and J 6 bases, leaving 23 bases between the germline ends. Germline assignment: CDR1 KGHSH and CDR2 LQKENI. The CDR3 length is 17 residues. The CDR3 loop is CASSPKGLGQVMGEQYF. The CDR3 DNA reads as TGTGCCAGCTCACCAAAGGGGCTGGGGCAGGTTATGGGCGAGCAGTACTTC. Complete variable domain (other parts from reference TRBV18 and TRBJ2-7): NAGVMQNPRHLVRRRGQEARLRCSPMKGHSHVYWYRQLPEEGLKFMVYLQKENIIDESGMPKERFSAEFPKEGPSILRIQQVVRGDSAAYFCASSPKGLGQVMGEQYFGPGTRLTVT.

The chain uses TRBV6-5 and TRBJ1-2, with a tentative D call TRBD1 (5 bases). Germline-derived CDR1 and CDR2 are MNHEY and SVGAGI. V shed 6 bases and J shed 5 bases, with 16 bases lying between them. This CDR3 has 14 amino acids. CDR3 nucleotides: TGTGCCAGCAGGCTATCGGGGGGATCATATGGCTACACCTTC. Protein product: CASRLSGGSYGYTF.

In this sample, this clone turned up once. The V and J genes are TRBV9 and TRBJ2-5; the match to TRBD1 covers 7 bases. This CDR3 is built from 13 residues. The ends lost 3 bases at V and 4 bases at J; junction bases unmatched: 3. Germline CDR1 reads SGDLS; CDR2 reads YYNGEE. The CDR3 loop reads CASSGDSIETQYF. Written as DNA, the CDR3 is TGTGCCAGCAGCGGGGACAGTATAGAGACCCAGTACTTC. The variable domain in full, completed from reference TRBV9 and TRBJ2-5, reads DSGVTQTPKHLITATGQRVTLRCSPRSGDLSVYWYQQSLDQGLQFLIQYYNGEERAKGNILERFSAQQFPDLHSELNLSSLELGDSALYFCASSGDSIETQYFGPGTRLLVL.

The V and J genes are TRBV19 and TRBJ2-1, with D hard to call. Looked up from germline, CDR1 is LNHDA and CDR2 is SQIVND (reference sequence). This CDR3 spans 15 amino acids. Trimming pared 1 base from V and 0 bases from J, leaving 7 bases between. The CDR3 protein is CASSIAWSSYNEQFF. CDR3 nucleotides: TGTGCCAGTAGTATAGCTTGGAGCTCCTACAATGAGCAGTTCTTC.

The chain links TRBV28 to TRBJ1-6, with TRBD1 matching 9 bases. J lost 10 bases, V lost 5 bases, and 9 bases had no gene match. This CDR3 has 15 amino acids. CDR1 MDHEN and CDR2 SYDVKM come from the germline V gene. The CDR3 is CASSTTGGVRSPLHF. CDR3 coding DNA: TGTGCCAGCAGTACTACAGGGGGCGTCAGGTCACCCCTCCACTTT.